This T cell receptor (beta chain) is drawn from a study of T-cell memory formation after mild COVID-19. The CDR3 is made up of 17 amino acids. The germline gives CDR1 LGHDT, CDR2 YNNKEL (reference sequence). V was clipped by 4 bases and J by 3 bases, with 21 bases between them. Constant-segment primers were used for 5'RACE, and the resulting TCR alpha and TCR beta cDNA libraries carried sample barcodes and UMIs. TCRdb processed the 5' RACE reads anew with MiXCR; each CDR3 protein has one entry. The table lists about 350,000 distinct CDR3 sequences, approximately 15% of them singletons. Study-level results: Mainly CM and EM harbored the contracting CD4+ clones; mainly EMRA harbored the CD8+ ones. The appearance of some responding clones in pre-infection memory suggested that cross-reactive memory joined.

In regard to this clonotype: What it binds is not known.

The V gene is TRBV3-1, the J gene TRBJ2-5, with D hard to call. The sample comprised PBMCs or a T cell subset sorted from them (not recorded which). This sequence was found in a man younger than 30 who had mild COVID-19 (a few samples of this study predate the infection). Cell type and time point are not known. CDR3 protein: CASSPAPRVVDEETQYF. The CDR3 coding sequence is TGTGCCAGCAGCCCTGCCCCCCGGGTAGTCGACGAAGAGACCCAGTACTTC.